This T cell receptor beta chain was sequenced in a study of T cell clonotyping in hematopoietic cell transplantation. Germline assignment: CDR1 MNHNY and CDR2 SVGAGI (reference sequence). V gave up 8 bases and J gave up 0 bases; unmatched junction bases: 0. The CDR3 totals 13 residues. Assay: immunoSEQ multiplex PCR; the TCRdb copy retains only in-frame clones and omits some. The profile covers around 8,300 clones, with about 66% appearing a single time and around 20% taken by the ten largest. As for this clone: What it binds is unknown.

Study-level findings and limits: Broader posttransplant TCR repertoire diversity was predicted by graft donor and pretransplant recipient Inverse Simpson Index values. Few recipient clonotypes overlapped donors; over 95% were de novo at given depth. Without cell sorting, CD4 versus CD8 contributions remain unresolved. After transplant, recipient diversity fell while pathologically expanded clonotypes grew through day 180.

The chain is built from TRBV6-6 and TRBJ2-2, with TRBD1 identical over 7 bases. This specimen was peripheral blood mononuclear cells, taken 100 days after allogeneic stem cell transplant. The TCR originated in a male patient aged 60 to 75 who had an allogeneic stem cell transplant from an unrelated donor, so the T cells may come from the graft donor. Some clones in this sample may be carry-over from other donors' samples. CDR3 in amino acids: CASGTANTGELFF. The CDR3 DNA sequence: TGTGCCAGCGGGACAGCGAACACCGGGGAGCTGTTTTTT.